This T cell receptor (beta chain) stems from a study of CD8+ T cells in alopecia areata. Whole-study context: It was 6 to 18 months of tofacitinib, and then there were 6 months off drug.

Extracted RNA was reverse transcribed into cDNA, the sequencing template. TCRdb's table, derived via immunoSEQ multiplex PCR, lists solely in-frame clones and lacks some. The sample records about 220,000 clones, about 57% being singletons. The germline V gene encodes CDR1 SGHTA and CDR2 FQGNSA. This CDR3 is 12 amino acids long. The ends were cut back, 3 bases at V and 3 bases at J, with 4 bases in the middle. Specified treatment: oral pan-JAK inhibitor, 5-10 mg twice daily. Source: CD4+ T cells sorted from blood, taken at week 4, from a patient treated with tofacitinib. This TCR came from a human donor with alopecia areata. The chain is built from TRBV7-2 and TRBJ2-3; D call uncertain. The CDR3 loop reads CASSFRTDTQYF. The CDR3, as DNA: TGTGCCAGCAGCTTTCGTACAGATACGCAGTATTTT.